The source of this TCR beta chain is a study of blood T cell repertoires in COVID-19 (dated by TCRdb to the early 2020s). Notes on the research overall: The collaborator samples originated in the United States, Italy and Spain and spanned the acute and convalescent phases of COVID-19. The prospective study material was composed of cDNA or gDNA derived from T cells, B-cell-depleted T cells, or PBMCs. The dataset comprised deeply sampled blood TCRbeta repertoires from subjects exposed to, actively infected with, or recovered from COVID-19. The repertoires were released in a freely available public database intended as a resource for research on the immune response to SARS-CoV-2. The samples were drawn from the first 160 participants of the ongoing ImmuneRACE study and from 950 to 1,500 subjects provided by 6 global collaborators. Nearly every sample came with metadata listing a de-identified subject ID, COVID-19 status, age in years and sex. Where available, HLA class I and class II types were taken from metadata supplied by the sample provider and were not determined by assay-based typing.

Based on the germline V gene (reference sequence), the CDR1 and CDR2 sequences are LNHDA and SQIVND. Inclusive of the bounding cysteine and phenylalanine, the CDR3 is 14 residues long. The read is trimmed to its CDR3 DNA, 42 bases read in frame from base 1. Trimming at the junction amounts to 3 bases on V and 1 base on J, and the germline ends lie 9 bases apart. Collaborating institutions collected whole blood in K2EDTA tubes following their own protocols. Collaborator samples were shipped for TCRbeta analysis as frozen whole blood, isolated PBMCs, or DNA extracted from either sample type. TCRbeta CDR3 regions were amplified from genomic DNA using the immunoSEQ Assay, a bias-controlled multiplex PCR. Processing in the source paper ran as follows. The number of nucleated cells in each sample was estimated from the amplification of reference gene primers within the assay. Sequence reads were collapsed and filtered to measure the absolute abundance of every unique TCRbeta CDR3 rearrangement. Productive Simpson clonality was computed per sample as the square root of Simpson's diversity index over productive rearrangements. TCRdb's version of the immuneACCESS table is confined to in-frame rearrangements and falls short of the full clone set. An unresolved V gene accounts for under half of the shortfall where checked; the remainder is of unknown origin. V and J calls and clone size are given by that table; D and trimming were obtained from the DNA. Here the sample has around 99,000 clones; approximately 84% occur a single time. About 7% of the sample is in the top ten clones.

Study-wide findings and limitations: How much clinical and demographic metadata was included differed by source and by participant, and the metadata was provided uncurated.

About this clone: Its antigen remains undetermined. Base qualities are not at hand, and no much larger clone is one base apart.

Here the chain combines TRBV19 and TRBJ1-1; TRBD1 might be the D gene, on 6 matching bases. The receptor was isolated from a woman aged 45-65 years with acute or convalescent COVID-19. The specimen was peripheral blood. Here is the DNA: TGTGCCAGTAGTATCTCAGGGGCGAACACTGAAGCTTTCTTT. This translates into CASSISGANTEAFF.